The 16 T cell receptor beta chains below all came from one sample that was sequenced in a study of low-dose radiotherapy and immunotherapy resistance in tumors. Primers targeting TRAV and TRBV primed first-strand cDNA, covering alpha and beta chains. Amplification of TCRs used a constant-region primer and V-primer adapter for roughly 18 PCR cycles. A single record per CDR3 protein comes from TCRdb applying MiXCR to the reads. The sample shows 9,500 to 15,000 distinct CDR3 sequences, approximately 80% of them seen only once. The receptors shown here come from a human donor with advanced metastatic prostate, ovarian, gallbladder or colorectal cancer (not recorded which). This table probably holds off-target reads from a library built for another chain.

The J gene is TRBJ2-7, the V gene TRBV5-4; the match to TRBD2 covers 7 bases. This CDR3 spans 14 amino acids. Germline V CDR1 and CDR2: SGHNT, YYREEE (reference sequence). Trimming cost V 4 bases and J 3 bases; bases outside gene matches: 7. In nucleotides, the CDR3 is TGTGCCAGCAGCCCGGGGGGACTCGTCTACGAGCAGTACTTC. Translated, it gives CASSPGGLVYEQYF.

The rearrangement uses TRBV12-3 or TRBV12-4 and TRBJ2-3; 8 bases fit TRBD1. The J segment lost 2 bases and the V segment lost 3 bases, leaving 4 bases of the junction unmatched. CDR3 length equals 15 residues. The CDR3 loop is CASSFRGHDTDTQYF. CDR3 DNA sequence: TGTGCCAGCAGTTTCAGGGGGCATGACACAGATACGCAGTATTTT.

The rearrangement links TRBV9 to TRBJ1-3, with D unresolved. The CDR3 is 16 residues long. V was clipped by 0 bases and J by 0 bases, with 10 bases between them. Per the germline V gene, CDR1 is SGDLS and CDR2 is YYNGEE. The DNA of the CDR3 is TGTGCCAGCAGCGTAGTCCCGAATTTCTCTGGAAACACCATATATTTT. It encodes CASSVVPNFSGNTIYF.

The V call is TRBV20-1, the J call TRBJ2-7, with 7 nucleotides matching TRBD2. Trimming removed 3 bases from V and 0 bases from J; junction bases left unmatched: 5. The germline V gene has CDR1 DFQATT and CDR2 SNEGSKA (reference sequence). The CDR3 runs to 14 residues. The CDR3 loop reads CSASRLAASYEQYF. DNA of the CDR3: TGCAGTGCTAGTAGGCTAGCGGCCTCCTACGAGCAGTACTTC.

CDR3 nucleotide sequence: TGTGCCAGCGGGGGCAGGTCGTGGGAGACCCAGTACTTC. Its translation: CASGGRSWETQYF. The chain combines TRBV28 with TRBJ2-5, with a tentative D call TRBD1 (6 bases). CDR3 size: 13 residues. Trimming stripped 8 bases from V and 5 bases from J, with 15 bases between. Germline CDR1 reads MDHEN; CDR2 reads SYDVKM.

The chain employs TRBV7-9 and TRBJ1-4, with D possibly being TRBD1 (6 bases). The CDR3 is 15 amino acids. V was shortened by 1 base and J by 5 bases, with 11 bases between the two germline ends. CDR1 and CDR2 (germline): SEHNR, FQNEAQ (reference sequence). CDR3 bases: TGTGCCAGCAGCTTAGAACCAGGGGTAAATGAAAAACTGTTTTTT. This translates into CASSLEPGVNEKLFF.

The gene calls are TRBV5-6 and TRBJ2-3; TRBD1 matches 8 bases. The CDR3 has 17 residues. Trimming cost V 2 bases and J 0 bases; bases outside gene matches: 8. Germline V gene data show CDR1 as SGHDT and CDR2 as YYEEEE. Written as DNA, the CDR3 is TGTGCCAGCAGCTTAGAACAGGGGGTTCTAAGCACAGATACGCAGTATTTT. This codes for CASSLEQGVLSTDTQYF.

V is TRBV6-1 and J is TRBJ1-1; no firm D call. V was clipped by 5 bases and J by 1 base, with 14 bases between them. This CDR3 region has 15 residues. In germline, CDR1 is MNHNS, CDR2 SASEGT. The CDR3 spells CASSPRGSPNTEAFF. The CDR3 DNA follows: TGTGCCAGCAGTCCGCGAGGGTCTCCGAACACTGAAGCTTTCTTT.

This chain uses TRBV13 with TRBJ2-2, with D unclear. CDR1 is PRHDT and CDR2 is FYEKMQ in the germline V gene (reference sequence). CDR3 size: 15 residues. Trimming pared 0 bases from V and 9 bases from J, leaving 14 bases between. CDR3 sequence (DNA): TGTGCCAGCAGCTTAGGCCGGGCCCTACGGAGGGAGCTGTTTTTT. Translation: CASSLGRALRRELFF.

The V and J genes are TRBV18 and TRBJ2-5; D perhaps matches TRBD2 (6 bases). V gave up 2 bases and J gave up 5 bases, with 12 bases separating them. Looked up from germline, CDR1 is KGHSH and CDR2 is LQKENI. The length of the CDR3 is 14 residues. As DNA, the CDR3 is TGTGCCAGCTCACCAGAAAGTGGGAGGGAGACCCAGTACTTC. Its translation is CASSPESGRETQYF. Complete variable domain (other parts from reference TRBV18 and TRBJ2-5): NAGVMQNPRHLVRRRGQEARLRCSPMKGHSHVYWYRQLPEEGLKFMVYLQKENIIDESGMPKERFSAEFPKEGPSILRIQQVVRGDSAAYFCASSPESGRETQYFGPGTRLLVL.

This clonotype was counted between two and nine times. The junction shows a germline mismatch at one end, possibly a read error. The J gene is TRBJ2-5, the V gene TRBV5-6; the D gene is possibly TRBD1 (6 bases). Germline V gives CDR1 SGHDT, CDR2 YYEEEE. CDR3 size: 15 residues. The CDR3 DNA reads TGTGCCAGCAGATTGGGACAAGGCCTACAAGAGACCCAGTACTTC. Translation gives CASRLGQGLQETQYF.

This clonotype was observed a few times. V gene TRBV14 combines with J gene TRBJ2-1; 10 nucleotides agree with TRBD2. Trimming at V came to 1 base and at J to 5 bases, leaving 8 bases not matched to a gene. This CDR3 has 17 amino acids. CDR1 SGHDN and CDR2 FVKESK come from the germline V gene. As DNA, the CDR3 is TGTGCCAGCAGCCAAGTGCCCCATAGCGGGGGGAACAATGAGCAGTTCTTC. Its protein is CASSQVPHSGGNNEQFF.

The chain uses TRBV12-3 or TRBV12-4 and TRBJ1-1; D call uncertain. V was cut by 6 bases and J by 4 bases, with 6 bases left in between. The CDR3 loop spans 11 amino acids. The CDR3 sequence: CASSRLTEAFF. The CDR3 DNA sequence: TGTGCCAGCAGCCGCCTCACTGAAGCTTTCTTT.

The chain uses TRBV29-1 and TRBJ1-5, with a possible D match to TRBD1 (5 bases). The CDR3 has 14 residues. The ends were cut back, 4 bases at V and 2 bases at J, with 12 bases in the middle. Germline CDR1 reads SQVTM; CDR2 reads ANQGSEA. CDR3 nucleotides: TGCAGCGTTGCCTGGCAGGGAGGCAATCAGCCCCAGCATTTT. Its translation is CSVAWQGGNQPQHF.

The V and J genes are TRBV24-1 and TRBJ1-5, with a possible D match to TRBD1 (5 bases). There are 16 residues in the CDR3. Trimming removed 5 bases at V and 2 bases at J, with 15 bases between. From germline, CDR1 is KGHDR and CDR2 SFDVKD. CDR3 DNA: TGTGCCACCAGTGTCCCAGGGAACGGCGGCAATCAGCCCCAGCATTTT. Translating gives CATSVPGNGGNQPQHF.

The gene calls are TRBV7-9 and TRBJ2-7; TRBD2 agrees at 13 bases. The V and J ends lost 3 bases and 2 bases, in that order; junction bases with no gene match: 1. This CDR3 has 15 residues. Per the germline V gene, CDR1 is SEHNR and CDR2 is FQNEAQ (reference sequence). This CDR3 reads CASSLGLAGPYEQYF. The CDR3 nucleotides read TGTGCCAGCAGCTTGGGACTAGCGGGGCCCTACGAGCAGTACTTC.